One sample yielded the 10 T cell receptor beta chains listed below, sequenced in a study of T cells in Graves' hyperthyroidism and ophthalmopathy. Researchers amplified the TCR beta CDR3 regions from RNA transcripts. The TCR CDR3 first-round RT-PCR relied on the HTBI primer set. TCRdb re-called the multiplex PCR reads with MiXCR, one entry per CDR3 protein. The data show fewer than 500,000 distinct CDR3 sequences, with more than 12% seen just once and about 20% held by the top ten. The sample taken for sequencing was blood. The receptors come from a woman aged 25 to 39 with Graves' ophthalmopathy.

This chain's CDR3 is CASSLQGVLAGNTIYF. The CDR3 DNA sequence: TGTGCCAGCAGTTTACAGGGGGTATTAGCAGGAAACACCATATATTTT. V gene TRBV28 combines with J gene TRBJ1-3; TRBD1 matches 7 bases. From germline, CDR1 is MDHEN and CDR2 SYDVKM. The CDR3 is 16 amino acids. Losses at the gene ends were 2 bases for V and 4 bases for J; bases not matched to a gene: 8.

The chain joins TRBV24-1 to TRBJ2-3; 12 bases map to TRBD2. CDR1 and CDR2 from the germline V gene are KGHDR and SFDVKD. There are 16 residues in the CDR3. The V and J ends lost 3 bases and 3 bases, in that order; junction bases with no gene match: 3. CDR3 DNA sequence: TGTGCCACCAGTGATCCTAGCGGGGGGGAAACAGATACGCAGTATTTT. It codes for CATSDPSGGETDTQYF.

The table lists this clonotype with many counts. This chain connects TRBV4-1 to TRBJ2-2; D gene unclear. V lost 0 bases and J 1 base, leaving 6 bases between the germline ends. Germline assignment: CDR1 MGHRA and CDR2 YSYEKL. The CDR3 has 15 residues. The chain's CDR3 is CASSQEVRNTGELFF. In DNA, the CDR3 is TGCGCCAGCAGCCAAGAAGTGAGGAACACCGGGGAGCTGTTTTTT.

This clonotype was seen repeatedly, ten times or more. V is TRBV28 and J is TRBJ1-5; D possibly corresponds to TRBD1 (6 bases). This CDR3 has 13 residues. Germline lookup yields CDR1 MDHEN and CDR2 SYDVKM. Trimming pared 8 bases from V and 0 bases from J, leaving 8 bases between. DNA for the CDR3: TGTGCCAGCGGGGGCTATAGCAATCAGCCCCAGCATTTT. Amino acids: CASGGYSNQPQHF.

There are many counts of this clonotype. DNA for the CDR3: TGTGCCAGCAAAGGACAGGATCAGCCCCAGCATTTT. This gives the protein CASKGQDQPQHF. This chain uses TRBV2 with TRBJ1-5; 7 nucleotides align to TRBD1. The V gene's germline CDR1 is SNHLY and CDR2 FYNNEI. Trimming cost V 7 bases and J 5 bases; bases outside gene matches: 2. The CDR3 is made up of 12 amino acids.

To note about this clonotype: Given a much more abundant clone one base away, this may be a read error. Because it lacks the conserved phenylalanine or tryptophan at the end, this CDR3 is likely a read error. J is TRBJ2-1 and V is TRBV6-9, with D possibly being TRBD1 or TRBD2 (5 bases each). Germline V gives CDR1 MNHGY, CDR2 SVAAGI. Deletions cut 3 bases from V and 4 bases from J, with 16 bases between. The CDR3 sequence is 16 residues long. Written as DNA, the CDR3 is TGTGCCAGCAGTTACGGTTTGGGACGGACGTACAATGAGCAGTTCTCC. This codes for CASSYGLGRTYNEQFS.

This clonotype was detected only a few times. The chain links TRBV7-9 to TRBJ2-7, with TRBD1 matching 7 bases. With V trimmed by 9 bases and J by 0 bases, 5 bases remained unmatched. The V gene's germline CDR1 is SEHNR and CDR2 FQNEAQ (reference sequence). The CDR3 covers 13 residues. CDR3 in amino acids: CASQGESSYEQYF. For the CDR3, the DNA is TGTGCCAGTCAGGGGGAGAGCTCCTACGAGCAGTACTTC.

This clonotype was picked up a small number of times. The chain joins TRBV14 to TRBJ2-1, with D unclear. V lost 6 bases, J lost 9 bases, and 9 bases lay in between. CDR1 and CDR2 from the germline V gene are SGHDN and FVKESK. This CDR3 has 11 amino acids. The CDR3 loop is CASSRFFEQFF. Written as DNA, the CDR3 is TGTGCCAGCAGTAGGTTTTTTGAGCAGTTCTTC. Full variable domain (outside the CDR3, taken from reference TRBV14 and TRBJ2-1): EAGVTQFPSHSVIEKGQTVTLRCDPISGHDNLYWYRRVMGKEIKFLLHFVKESKQDESGMPNNRFLAERTGGTYSTLKVQPAELEDSGVYFCASSRFFEQFFGPGTRLTVL.

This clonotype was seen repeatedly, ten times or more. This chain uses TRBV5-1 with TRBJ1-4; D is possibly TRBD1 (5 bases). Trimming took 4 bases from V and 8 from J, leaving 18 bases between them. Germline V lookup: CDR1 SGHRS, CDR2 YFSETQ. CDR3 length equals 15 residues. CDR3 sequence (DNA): TGCGCCAGCAGCAGGACGACCCCAGAGGGGGAAAAACTGTTTTTT. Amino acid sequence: CASSRTTPEGEKLFF.

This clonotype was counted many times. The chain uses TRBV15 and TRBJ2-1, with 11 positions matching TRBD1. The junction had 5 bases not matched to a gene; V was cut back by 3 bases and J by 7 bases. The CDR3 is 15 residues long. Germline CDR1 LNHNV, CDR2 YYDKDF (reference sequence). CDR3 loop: CATSSDGTGGNEQFF. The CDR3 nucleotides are TGTGCCACCAGCAGTGACGGGACAGGGGGGAATGAGCAGTTCTTC.